The present entry profiles one T cell receptor (beta chain) with its context. This clonotype was recorded many times. What this receptor recognizes is not known. The sample holds no much larger clone one base away, and base qualities are not on file. Libraries were made using 5' RACE. Data came from a NextSeq 500. In the TCR library protocol, unique molecular identifiers were attached to individual cDNA molecules to correct for PCR bias and sequencing error. Both TCR alpha and beta chains were sequenced, and tight co-correlation was observed between alpha and beta sequence abundances in each sample. The study's own analysis went as follows. Decombinator V4 was used to annotate the V gene, J gene and CDR3 of the TCR sequences. TCRs were defined as expanded if a significant change between any two time points was detected under a Poisson model with p below 0.0001. TCR abundances were normalised to the total number of TCRs sequenced in each sample and reported as counts per million. TRAV1-2 paired with TRAJ12, TRAJ20 or TRAJ33 defined MAIT TCRs, while TRAV10 paired with TRAJ18 defined iNKT TCRs. VDJdb, accessed 1 November 2021, was searched for CMV, EBV and SARS-CoV-2 annotated TCRs, with TCRs annotated for multiple antigens excluded. Through fastp at Q25 and MiXCR, TCRdb rebuilt clones from the public reads, retaining in-frame beta chains. Rows with one shared CDR3 protein collapse into an entry with the most common genes and DNA. The V and J calls come from TCRdb's annotation, not from the publication. The table for this sample lists 69,000 or so distinct CDR3 sequences; 9.5% of them were counted only once. The ten largest clones add up to 5.9% of the sample.

The CDR3 has 16 amino acids, counting the end cysteine and phenylalanine. Only the CDR3 portion is preserved as DNA: 48 bases, with reading frame beginning at the first base. From a lookup of the germline V gene, CDR1 and CDR2 are SGHTA and FQGTGA. The V end gives up 5 bases and the J end 1 base, leaving 4 bases in the junction not matched to a gene. The record originates from a study of early T cells in non-severe SARS-CoV-2 infection (dated by TCRdb to the early 2020s). At the level of the whole study: TCR sequencing used bulk RNA from unsorted whole blood, so alpha and beta chains could not be paired. Points the paper makes about the study in general: VDJdb matching was skewed toward anti-spike CD8 responses and likely underestimated virus-specific expansions, missing private and CD4 specificities.

A case-control design nested within a healthcare worker cohort in London, UK, was used, with weekly nasopharyngeal swab PCR tests and blood sampling performed. Healthcare workers were enrolled in the week of the UK lockdown, from 23 to 31 March 2020, and were followed every week for up to roughly 15 weeks. In this chain, TRBV7-3 is recombined with TRBJ2-3; TRBD2 agrees with 12 junctional bases. Sequencing was carried out using whole blood. The clonotype originates from an adult who was a healthcare worker with PCR-confirmed SARS-CoV-2 infection or an uninfected control (not recorded which). The sequenced DNA is TGTGCCAGCAGCCCTAGACTAGCGGGAGGCACAGATACGCAGTATTTT. It encodes CASSPRLAGGTDTQYF.